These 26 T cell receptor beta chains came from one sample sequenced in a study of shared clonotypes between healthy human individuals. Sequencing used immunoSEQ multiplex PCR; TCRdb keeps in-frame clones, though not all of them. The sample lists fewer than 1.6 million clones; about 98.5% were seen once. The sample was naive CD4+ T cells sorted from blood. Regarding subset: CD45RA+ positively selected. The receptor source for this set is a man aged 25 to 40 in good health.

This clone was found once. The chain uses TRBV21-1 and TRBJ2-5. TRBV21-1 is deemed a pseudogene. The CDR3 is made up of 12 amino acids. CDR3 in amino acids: CASPAIQETQYF. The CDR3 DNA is TGTGCCAGCCCGGCCATACAAGAGACCCAGTACTTC.

CDR3 coding DNA: TGTGCCAGCAGCCCTGCGCTGGGGGAGGATACGCAGTATTTT. Encoded protein: CASSPALGEDTQYF. This rearrangement joins TRBV7-2 to TRBJ2-3, with D perhaps assigned TRBD1 or TRBD2 (5 bases each). V dropped 5 bases and J dropped 6 bases, with 15 bases sitting between them. This CDR3 contains 14 residues. The germline gives CDR1 SGHTA, CDR2 FQGNSA. Complete variable domain (other parts from reference TRBV7-2 and TRBJ2-3): GAGVSQSPSNKVTEKGKDVELRCDPISGHTALYWYRQSLGQGLEFLIYFQGNSAPDKSGLPSDRFSAERTGGSVSTLTIQRTQQEDSAVYLCASSPALGEDTQYFGPGTRLTVL.

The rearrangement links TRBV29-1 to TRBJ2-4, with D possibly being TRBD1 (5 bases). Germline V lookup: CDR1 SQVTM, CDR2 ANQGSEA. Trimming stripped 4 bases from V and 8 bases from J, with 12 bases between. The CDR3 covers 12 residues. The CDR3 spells CSVGVKQDIQYF. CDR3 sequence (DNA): TGCAGCGTTGGTGTAAAACAGGACATTCAGTACTTC.

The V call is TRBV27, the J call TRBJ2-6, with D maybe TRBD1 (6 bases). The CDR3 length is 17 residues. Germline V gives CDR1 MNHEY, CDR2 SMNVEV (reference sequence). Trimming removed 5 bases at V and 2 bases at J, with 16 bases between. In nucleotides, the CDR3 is TGTGCCAGCAGTCCCCGGGCTTACAGGGCTGGGGCCAACGTCCTGACTTTC. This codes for CASSPRAYRAGANVLTF. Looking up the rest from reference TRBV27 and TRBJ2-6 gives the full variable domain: EAQVTQNPRYLITVTGKKLTVTCSQNMNHEYMSWYRQDPGLGLRQIYYSMNVEVTDKGDVPEGYKVSRKEKRNFPLILESPSPNQTSLYFCASSPRAYRAGANVLTFGAGSRLTVL.

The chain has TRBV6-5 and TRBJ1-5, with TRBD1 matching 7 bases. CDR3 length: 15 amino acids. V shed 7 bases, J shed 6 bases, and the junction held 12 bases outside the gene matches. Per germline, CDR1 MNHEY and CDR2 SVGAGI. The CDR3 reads CASKHQGGAGQPQHF. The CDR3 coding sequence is TGTGCCAGCAAACATCAAGGGGGCGCGGGTCAGCCCCAGCATTTT.

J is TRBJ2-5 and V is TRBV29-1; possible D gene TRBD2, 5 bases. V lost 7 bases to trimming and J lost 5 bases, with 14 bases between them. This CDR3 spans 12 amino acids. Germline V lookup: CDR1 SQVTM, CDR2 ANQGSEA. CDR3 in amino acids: CSGAPGKETQYF. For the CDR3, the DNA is TGCAGCGGTGCCCCGGGGAAGGAGACCCAGTACTTC.

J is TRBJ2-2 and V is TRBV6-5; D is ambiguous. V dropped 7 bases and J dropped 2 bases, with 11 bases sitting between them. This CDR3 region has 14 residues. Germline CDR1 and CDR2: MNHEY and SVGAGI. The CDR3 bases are TGTGCCAGCATGGTGATTTTAAACACCGGGGAGCTGTTTTTT. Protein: CASMVILNTGELFF.

In DNA, the CDR3 is TGCAGCGTTGTAGGGCAGCGTACCGGAAAACTGTTTTTT. It codes for CSVVGQRTGKLFF. The rearrangement links TRBV29-1 to TRBJ1-4; D is ambiguous. The CDR3 has 13 amino acids. V lost 4 bases and J 10 bases, leaving 16 bases between the germline ends. Germline V gene data show CDR1 as SQVTM and CDR2 as ANQGSEA.

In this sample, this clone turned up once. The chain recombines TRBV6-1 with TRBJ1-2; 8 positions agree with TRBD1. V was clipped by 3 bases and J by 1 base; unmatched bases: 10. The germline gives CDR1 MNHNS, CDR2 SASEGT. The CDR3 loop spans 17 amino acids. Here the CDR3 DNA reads TGTGCCAGCAGTGATCCCGGGGGACAGGCTCTTAACTATGGCTACACCTTC. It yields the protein CASSDPGGQALNYGYTF.

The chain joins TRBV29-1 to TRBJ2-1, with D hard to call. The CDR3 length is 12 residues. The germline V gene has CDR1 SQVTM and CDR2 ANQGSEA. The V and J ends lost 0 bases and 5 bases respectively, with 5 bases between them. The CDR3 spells CSVEDLNNEQFF. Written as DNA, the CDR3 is TGCAGCGTTGAAGATCTCAACAATGAGCAGTTCTTC.

CDR3 in amino acids: CSVVGGGDEQFF. The CDR3 nucleotides are TGCAGCGTTGTAGGGGGCGGCGATGAGCAGTTCTTC. This chain uses TRBV29-1 with TRBJ2-1, with 7 bases identical to TRBD1. The CDR3 loop spans 12 amino acids. Germline V gene sequence: CDR1 SQVTM, CDR2 ANQGSEA. Losses at the gene ends were 4 bases for V and 8 bases for J; bases not matched to a gene: 5.

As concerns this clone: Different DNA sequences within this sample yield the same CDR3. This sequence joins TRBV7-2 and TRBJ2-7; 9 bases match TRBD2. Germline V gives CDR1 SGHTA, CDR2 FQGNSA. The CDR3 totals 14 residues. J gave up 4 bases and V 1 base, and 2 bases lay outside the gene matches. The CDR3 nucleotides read TGTGCCAGCAGCTTAGAGGCGGGAGGGTACGAGCAGTACTTC. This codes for CASSLEAGGYEQYF.

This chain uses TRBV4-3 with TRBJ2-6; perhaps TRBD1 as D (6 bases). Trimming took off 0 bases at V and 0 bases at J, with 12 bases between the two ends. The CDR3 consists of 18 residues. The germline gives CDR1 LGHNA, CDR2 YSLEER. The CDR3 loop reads CASSQDWTASSGANVLTF. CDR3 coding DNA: TGCGCCAGCAGCCAAGATTGGACAGCATCCTCTGGGGCCAACGTCCTGACTTTC.

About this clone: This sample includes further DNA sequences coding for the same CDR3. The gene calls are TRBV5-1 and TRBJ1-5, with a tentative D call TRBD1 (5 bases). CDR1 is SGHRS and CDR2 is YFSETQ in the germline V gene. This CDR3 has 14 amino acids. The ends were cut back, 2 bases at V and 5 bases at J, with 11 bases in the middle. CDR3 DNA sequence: TGCGCCAGCAGCTTACTGGGACCTGATCAGCCCCAGCATTTT. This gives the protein CASSLLGPDQPQHF.

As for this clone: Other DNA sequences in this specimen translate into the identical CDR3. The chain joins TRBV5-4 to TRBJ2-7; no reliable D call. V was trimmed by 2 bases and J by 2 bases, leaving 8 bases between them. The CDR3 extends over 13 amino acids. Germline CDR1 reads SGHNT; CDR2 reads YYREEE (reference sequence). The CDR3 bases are TGTGCCAGCAGCTTTGGGCGTACCTACGAGCAGTACTTC. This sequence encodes CASSFGRTYEQYF.

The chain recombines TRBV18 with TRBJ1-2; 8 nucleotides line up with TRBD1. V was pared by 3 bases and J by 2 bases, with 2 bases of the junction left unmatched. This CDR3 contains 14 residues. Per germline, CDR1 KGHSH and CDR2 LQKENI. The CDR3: CASSPQGANYGYTF. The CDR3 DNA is TGTGCCAGCTCACCCCAGGGGGCGAACTATGGCTACACCTTC.

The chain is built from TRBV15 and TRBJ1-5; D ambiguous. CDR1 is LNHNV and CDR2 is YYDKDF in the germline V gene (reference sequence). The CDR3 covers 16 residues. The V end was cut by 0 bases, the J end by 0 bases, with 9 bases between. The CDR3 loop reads CATSRDRRNSNQPQHF. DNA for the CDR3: TGTGCCACCAGCAGAGATCGGCGGAATAGCAATCAGCCCCAGCATTTT. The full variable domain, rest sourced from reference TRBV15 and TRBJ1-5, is DAMVIQNPRYQVTQFGKPVTLSCSQTLNHNVMYWYQQKSSQAPKLLFHYYDKDFNNEADTPDNFQSRRPNTSFCFLDIRSPGLGDTAMYLCATSRDRRNSNQPQHFGDGTRLSIL.

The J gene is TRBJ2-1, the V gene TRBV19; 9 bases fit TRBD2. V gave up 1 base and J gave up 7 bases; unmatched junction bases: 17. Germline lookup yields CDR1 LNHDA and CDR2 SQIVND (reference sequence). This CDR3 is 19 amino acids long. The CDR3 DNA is TGTGCCAGTAGTATAGTTGGAGGACTAGCGATCAATCGTCGGAATGAGCAGTTCTTC. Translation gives CASSIVGGLAINRRNEQFF.

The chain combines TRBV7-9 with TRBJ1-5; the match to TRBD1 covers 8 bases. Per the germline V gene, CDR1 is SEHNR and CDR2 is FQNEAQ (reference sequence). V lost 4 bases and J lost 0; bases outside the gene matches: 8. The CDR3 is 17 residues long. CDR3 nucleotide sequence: TGTGCCAGCAGCTCGTTTACGGGACAGGTTAGCAATCAGCCCCAGCATTTT. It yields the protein CASSSFTGQVSNQPQHF.

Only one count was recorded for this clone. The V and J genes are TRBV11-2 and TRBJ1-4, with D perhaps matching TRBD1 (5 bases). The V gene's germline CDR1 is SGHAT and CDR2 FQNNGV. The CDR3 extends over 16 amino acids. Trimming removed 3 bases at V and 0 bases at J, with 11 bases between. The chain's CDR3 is CASSFGTGATNEKLFF. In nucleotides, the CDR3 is TGTGCCAGCAGCTTCGGGACGGGAGCAACTAATGAAAAACTGTTTTTT. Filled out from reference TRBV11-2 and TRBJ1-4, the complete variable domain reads EAGVAQSPRYKIIEKRQSVAFWCNPISGHATLYWYQQILGQGPKLLIQFQNNGVVDDSQLPKDRFSAERLKGVDSTLKIQPAKLEDSAVYLCASSFGTGATNEKLFFGSGTQLSVL.

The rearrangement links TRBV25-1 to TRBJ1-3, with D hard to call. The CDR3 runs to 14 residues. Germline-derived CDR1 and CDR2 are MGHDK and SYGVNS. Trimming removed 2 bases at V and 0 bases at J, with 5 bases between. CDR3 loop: CASSEPASGNTIYF. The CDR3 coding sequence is TGTGCCAGCAGTGAACCCGCCTCTGGAAACACCATATATTTT.

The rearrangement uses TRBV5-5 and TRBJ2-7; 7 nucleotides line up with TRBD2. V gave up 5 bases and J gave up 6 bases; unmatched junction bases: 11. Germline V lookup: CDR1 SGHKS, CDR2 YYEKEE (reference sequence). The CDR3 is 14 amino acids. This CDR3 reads CASRSALAEGEQYF. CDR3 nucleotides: TGTGCCAGCAGGTCGGCCCTAGCGGAAGGCGAGCAGTACTTC.

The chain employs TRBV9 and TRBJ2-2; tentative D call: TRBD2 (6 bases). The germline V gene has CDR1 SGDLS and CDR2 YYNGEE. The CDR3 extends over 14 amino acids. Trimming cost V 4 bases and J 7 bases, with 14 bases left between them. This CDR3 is CASSRLRGSGELFF. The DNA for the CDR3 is TGTGCCAGCAGCAGGCTCCGGGGGAGCGGGGAGCTGTTTTTT.

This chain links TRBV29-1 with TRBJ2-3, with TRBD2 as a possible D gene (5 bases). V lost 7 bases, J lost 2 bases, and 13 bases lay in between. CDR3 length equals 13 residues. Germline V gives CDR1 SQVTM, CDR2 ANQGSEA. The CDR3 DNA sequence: TGCAGCGCCGCGGGCGCGGTCACAGATACGCAGTATTTT. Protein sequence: CSAAGAVTDTQYF.

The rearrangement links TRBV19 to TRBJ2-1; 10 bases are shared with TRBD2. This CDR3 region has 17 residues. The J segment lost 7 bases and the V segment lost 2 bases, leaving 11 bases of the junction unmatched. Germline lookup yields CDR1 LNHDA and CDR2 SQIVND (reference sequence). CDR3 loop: CASSILAGLAVWNEQFF. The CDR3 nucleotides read TGTGCCAGTAGTATATTAGCTGGACTAGCGGTATGGAATGAGCAGTTCTTC.

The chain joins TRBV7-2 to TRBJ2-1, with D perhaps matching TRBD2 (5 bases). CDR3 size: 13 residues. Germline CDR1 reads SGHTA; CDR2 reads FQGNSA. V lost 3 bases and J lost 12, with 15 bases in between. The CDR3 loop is CASSLWLAPGQFF. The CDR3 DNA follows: TGTGCCAGCAGCTTGTGGCTAGCTCCCGGGCAGTTCTTC.